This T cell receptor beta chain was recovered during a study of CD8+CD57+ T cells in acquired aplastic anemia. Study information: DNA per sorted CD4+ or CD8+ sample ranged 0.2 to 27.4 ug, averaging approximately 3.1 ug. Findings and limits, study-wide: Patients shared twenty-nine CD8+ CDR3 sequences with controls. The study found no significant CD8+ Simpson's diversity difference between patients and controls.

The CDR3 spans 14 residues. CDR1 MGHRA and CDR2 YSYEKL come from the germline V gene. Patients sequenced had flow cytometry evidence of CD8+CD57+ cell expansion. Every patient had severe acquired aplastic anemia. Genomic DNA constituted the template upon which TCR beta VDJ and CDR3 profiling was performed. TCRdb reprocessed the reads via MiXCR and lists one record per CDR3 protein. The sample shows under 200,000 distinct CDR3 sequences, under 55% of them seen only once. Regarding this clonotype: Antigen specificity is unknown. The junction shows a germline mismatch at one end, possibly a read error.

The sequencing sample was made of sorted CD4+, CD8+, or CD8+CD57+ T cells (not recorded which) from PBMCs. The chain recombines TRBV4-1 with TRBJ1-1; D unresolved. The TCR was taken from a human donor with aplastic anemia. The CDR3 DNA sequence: TGCGCCAGCAGCCCGGTAGGGCCGAACGCTGAAGCTTTCTTT. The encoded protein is CASSPVGPNAEAFF.